This T cell receptor beta chain was found in a study of OX40 agonist ivuxolimab in advanced cancers. At the level of the study: People who had prior anti-PD-1, anti-PD-L1 or anti-CTLA-4 therapy could take part, and roughly 44% had some.

The study, taken as a whole, reports: Expanded peripheral T-cell antigen specificity went undetermined.

Sequencing used immunoSEQ multiplex PCR; TCRdb keeps in-frame clones, though not all of them. This sample carries approximately 50,000 clones, around nine tenths of them seen once, and the ten largest clones take more than 13%. A remark on this clone: As yet, its antigen is unknown.

V gave up 3 bases and J gave up 5 bases, with 10 bases separating them. In germline, CDR1 is SNHLY, CDR2 FYNNEI. This CDR3 comprises 13 residues. The sample here was CD4+ or CD8+ T cells sorted from blood, taken in a trial of the OX40 agonist ivuxolimab. The clonotype was recovered from an adult with an advanced solid tumor such as melanoma, head and neck, liver or kidney cancer. V usage is TRBV2 and J usage is TRBJ1-2, with D perhaps TRBD1 (5 bases). The CDR3 here is CASSDRGVYGYTF. The DNA of the CDR3 is TGTGCCAGCAGTGACCGGGGGGTTTATGGCTACACCTTC.